The text below deals with one T cell receptor beta chain. This clone has a single count. The antigen it recognizes is unknown. No much larger clone exists at a distance of one base, and base qualities are not known. This sample stems from a study of blood T cell repertoires in COVID-19 (dated by TCRdb to 2018 to 2021). About the study as a whole: Collaborator samples came from the United States, Italy and Spain and covered acute and convalescent phases of COVID-19. The prospective study material was composed of cDNA or gDNA derived from T cells, B-cell-depleted T cells, or PBMCs. The dataset comprised deeply sampled blood TCRbeta repertoires from subjects exposed to, actively infected with, or recovered from COVID-19. A freely available public database, intended as a resource for researchers studying the immune response to SARS-CoV-2, is where the repertoires were released. The samples were drawn from the first 160 participants of the ongoing ImmuneRACE study and from 1,254 subjects provided by 6 global collaborators. The sample metadata nearly always contained a de-identified subject ID, COVID-19 status, age in years and sex. Where available, HLA class I and class II types were taken from metadata supplied by the sample provider and were not determined by assay-based typing. Paper-wide results and their limitations: The amount of clinical and demographic metadata varied by source and participant and was provided uncurated.

Each collaborating institution followed its own protocols to collect whole blood in K2EDTA tubes. For TCRbeta analysis, collaborator samples were shipped as frozen whole blood, as isolated PBMCs, or as DNA extracted from either sample type. V is pared back by 3 bases and J by 7 bases, with 15 bases lying between the germline termini. CDR1 KGHDR and CDR2 SFDVKD are derived from the germline V gene. The CDR3 spans 15 residues, from the cysteine through the phenylalanine. Left in the record is the CDR3 DNA by itself, 45 bases read in frame from the first base. The immunoSEQ Assay, a bias-controlled multiplex PCR, was used to amplify TCRbeta CDR3 regions from genomic DNA. As for the original processing: The number of nucleated cells in each sample was estimated by amplification of reference gene primers within the assay. To quantify the absolute abundance of each unique TCRbeta CDR3 rearrangement, sequence reads were collapsed and filtered. For each sample, productive Simpson clonality was calculated as the square root of Simpson's diversity index over productive rearrangements. This immuneACCESS table, as held by TCRdb, lists in-frame sequences with V and J called but not all clones. Of the missing ones, under half trace to an unresolved V gene in checked studies; the others have no known cause. The DNA was the basis for D and trimming; V, J and clone size are from that table. The sample table lists some 190,000 clones, roughly 90% of them with a count of one. The ten largest account for 1.5% to 2% of the sample.

The clonotype originates from a man between 18 and 29 years old with active or convalescent COVID-19. Specimen: peripheral blood. Recombination joined TRBV24-1 with TRBJ2-1; a tentative D call is TRBD1 (5 bases match). CDR3 region: CATSDTQGRWNEQFF. The nucleotide sequence reads as follows: TGTGCCACCAGTGATACGCAGGGTCGGTGGAATGAGCAGTTCTTC.